The source of this TCR beta chain is a study of cytomegalovirus exposure and HLA in healthy donors (dated by TCRdb to 2016 to 2017). With respect to the entire study: In an earlier analysis of approximately 640 of the donors, 250 to 300 Gb of sequence data and approximately 100 million unique TCR beta sequences from 180 million or so T cells were reported. The later analysis used no new phenotypic data to find candidate immune exposures, relying instead on TCR beta sequences and their occurrence across donors. Every repertoire in the discovery cohort had been generated on one and the same sequencing platform. The study used immunosequencing to profile the T cell repertoires of approximately 630 subjects and linked those repertoires to cytomegalovirus serostatus. Typing coverage varied by locus: roughly 620-640 donors for A, B, C, DRB1 and DQB1; some 520 for DQA1; 606 for DPA1; around 450 for DPB1. In a later genetic analysis, genome-wide SNP genotypes for about three fifths of the roughly 670 donors were used, and that subset was treated as a discovery cohort. On average, 235,054 unique TCR beta nucleotide sequences were sequenced per donor among about 400 genotyped donors of the cohort, with 15% to 20% of those sequences being non-productive. In an earlier analysis of about 590 of the donors, high-throughput TCR beta sequencing was used to judge whether each TCR beta V gene segment behaved as functional or pseudogenic. An early release that covered 640 HLA-typed donors contained about 290 gigabases of sequencing data and around 80 million unique TCR sequences. The study aimed to test whether signatures of past pathogen exposure could be identified by cataloging public T cell receptors. Class I and class II HLA loci were covered by the typing at four-digit resolution. Roughly five DR-DQ haplotypes were handled as single units for association and clustering, since linkage in the cohort was strong. Donor age, sex, ethnicity and CMV serostatus were compiled alongside the repertoire data. A later analysis re-analyzed previously published TCR beta repertoires from 500 to 700 donors and added high-resolution HLA genotyping to study TCR occurrence patterns. Among the roughly 390 genotyped donors, under 90% belonged to the genetic ancestry cluster associated with self-reported Caucasian donors. To predict cytomegalovirus infection status, the study combined high-throughput TCR immunosequencing, statistical association of individual TCRs with disease status, and machine learning. Besides the first cohort of roughly 660 subjects, a separate validation cohort made up of 120 different subjects was used.

The cohort was made up of 500 to 850 healthy bone marrow donors. At the time of sampling, all cohort members were nominally healthy, though unrecorded immune exposures were likely present. The donor was CMV seronegative and belonged to the group of around 350 seronegative cohort members. Each donor provided a peripheral blood sample, and peripheral blood mononuclear cells were used for TCR beta sequencing. Genomic DNA was extracted from the blood cell samples with the Qiagen DNeasy Blood Extraction Kit. As to this clone: The target of this receptor is not known. No quality values exist for individual bases; no much larger clone is one base distant.

The library relied on the immunoSEQ multiplex PCR assay. A mixture of 60 forward primers for TCR Vbeta segments and 13 reverse primers for TCR Jbeta segments was used in the multiplex PCR. A multiplex PCR assay on genomic DNA amplified the CDR3 region of rearranged TCR beta genes. Amplified TCR beta libraries were sequenced as 87-base-pair reads on the Illumina HiSeq System. Concerning the study's data processing: A later analysis counted some 80 million unique TCR beta chains across the 640 or so repertoires, and some 12 million of these chains were shared by at least two donors. A nearest-neighbor algorithm error-corrected the raw reads and collapsed the reads into unique sequences, merging closely related sequences to remove PCR and sequencing errors. CDR3 sequences were aligned to IMGT reference sequences to assign V, D and J gene segments. For a sequence to be retained, at least a six-nucleotide match to both a V gene segment and a J gene segment was required. Rearrangements were called productive when the CDR3 lacked stop codons and stayed in frame with V and J; all others were non-productive. CDR3 was defined according to IMGT convention as the region running from the second conserved V-encoded cysteine to the conserved J-encoded phenylalanine. The earlier analysis of a few hundred of the donors excluded any sequence lacking an unambiguous match to a single V gene segment. In an earlier analysis of roughly 500 of the donors, V segments were called functional above 56.7% productive rearrangements and were called segregating when the between-donor standard deviation exceeded 5%. A statistical classification framework was built for diagnosing cytomegalovirus status from the catalog of TCR beta chain sequences. In a later analysis, V and J genes were assigned by comparing TCR nucleotide sequences against IMGT/GENE-DB human TR gene sequences. The TCRdist pipeline was used in a later analysis to assign CDR3 sequences and most-parsimonious VDJ recombination scenarios. A later analysis defined each TCR beta chain by its CDR3 amino acid sequence plus V-gene family, and excluded reads lacking a unique V-gene family. In a later analysis, approximately 590 highly shared, low-generation-probability nucleotide sequences were removed to address suspected cross-contamination and a sequencing artifact. A later analysis calculated a clonal expansion index for each public chain from normalized within-repertoire ranks of inferred template counts. In a later analysis, generation probabilities were computed with a VDJ recombination model fitted to out-of-frame rearrangements, and the resulting probabilities were checked against IGoR. A later analysis scored TCR-TCR, TCR-HLA and TCR-CMV co-occurrence with hypergeometric tests, applying a repertoire-size bias correction to TCR pairs. To estimate false discovery rates, a later analysis permuted the HLA or CMV assignments 20 times. In a later analysis, co-occurring TCRs were grouped using DBSCAN, with TCRdist sequence similarity added in when clustering inside HLA-allele-positive subsets. Repertoires with fewer than 30,000 or more than 120,000 public chains were left out of co-occurrence clustering, as were about five repertoires with anomalous nucleotide sharing. Not all clones reach the TCRdb copy of this immuneACCESS table, which keeps in-frame sequences only. Checked studies attribute under half of the gap to unresolved V genes and leave the rest unexplained. V and J calls plus clone size are reproduced from that table; the DNA served to infer D and trimming. This sample lists 150,000 to 200,000 clones; 80% were detected once. Around 14% of the sample rests with the top ten.

Per the germline V gene, SGHRS is the CDR1 and YFSETQ is the CDR2. Germline trimming: 4 bases from V, 3 bases from J; junction bases outside gene matches: 5. Measured from the cysteine to the phenylalanine, the CDR3 is 16 residues long. Left in the record is the CDR3 DNA by itself, 48 bases read in frame from the first base. General findings and caveats noted by the study authors: Compared with the roughly 700-donor mean, donors in an Asian-associated ancestry cluster had fewer N-insertions in productive TCRs, according to a later genetic analysis. In a later analysis, several top co-occurrence clusters were reported to appear linked to parvovirus B19, influenza, CMV and Epstein-Barr virus. Presence/absence analyses assumed roughly uniform sequencing depth across donors, an assumption that may not hold. Linkage disequilibrium might explain the correlated functional status among segregating V segments, but an unknown experimental factor could not be ruled out. Only TCR beta chains were sequenced in this cohort, and the absence of alpha or paired-chain data limited detectable features. In a later analysis, 16,951 TCR beta sequences were associated with specific HLA alleles at a false discovery rate of 0.05. In a later analysis, TCR association rates were found to vary across HLA loci, with the most associated TCRs seen for DRB1 alleles and the fewest for HLA-C alleles. Cytomegalovirus status was reported to be diagnosed by the classifier with high specificity and sensitivity in both the original and validation cohorts. Because HLA typing was unavailable for some donors at each locus, only the typed subset was used in association tests. Some IMGT-functional V segments, including TRBV6-2 and TRBV6-3, could not be told apart with the 87-base-pair reads, so those segments were excluded. In the study, 150 to 200 TCR beta chains were listed as associated with cytomegalovirus. In a later analysis, HLA-associated TCR beta chains were found to be more clonally expanded and to have lower generation probabilities than equally common non-associated chains. An association between a missense DCLRE1C variant and V-gene and J-gene trimming of TCR beta chains was found in a later genetic analysis and replicated in an independent cohort. Most TCR sequences were seen in very few donors, while some public TCRs were found in many individuals. The authors suggested that the approach could potentially be extended to other disease states and immunological phenotypes. In vitro tests confirmed that a few of the cytomegalovirus-associated TCR beta chains recognize cytomegalovirus antigens. A cluster of highly shared sequence variants was judged likely to be a technical artifact of the sequencing pipeline. In an earlier analysis of over 550 of the donors, most TCR beta V segments were observed in productive rearrangements about 90% or about 30% of the time, broadly matching IMGT annotations. A later analysis found that most CMV-associated TCR beta chains appeared HLA-restricted, with HLA associations seemingly driven largely by CMV exposure. A further reported finding was that TCR beta sequences accurately predicted the HLA-A and HLA-B alleles for most subjects in the first cohort. For the cohort, immune exposure information was limited to CMV serostatus. When HLA alleles, especially DR and DQ, strongly co-occurred, attributing TCR associations to individual alleles was difficult. Because counts were too low, some 16 rarely observed V segments, including chromosome 9 orphons, were excluded from the earlier analysis of several hundred of the donors.

The chain was built from TRBV5-1 and TRBJ2-3; 13 bases in the junction line up with TRBD2. Sequencing used PBMCs. The receptor was isolated from a woman aged 40 to 55 in good health and CMV-seronegative. The bases read TGCGCCAGCAGCACAGGACTAGCGGGGGAGACAGATACGCAGTATTTT. Translated, it reads CASSTGLAGETDTQYF.